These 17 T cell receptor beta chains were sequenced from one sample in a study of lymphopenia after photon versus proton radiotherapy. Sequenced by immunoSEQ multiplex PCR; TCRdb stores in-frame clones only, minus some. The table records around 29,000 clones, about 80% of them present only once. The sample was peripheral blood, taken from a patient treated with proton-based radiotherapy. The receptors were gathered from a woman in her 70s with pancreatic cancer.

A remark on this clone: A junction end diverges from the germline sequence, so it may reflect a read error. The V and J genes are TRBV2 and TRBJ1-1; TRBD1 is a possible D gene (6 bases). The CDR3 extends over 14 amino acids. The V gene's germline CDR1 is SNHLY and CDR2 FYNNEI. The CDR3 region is CASSGQGWLTLNNF. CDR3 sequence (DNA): TGTGCCAGCAGTGGGCAGGGGTGGTTAACACTGAACAATTTT.

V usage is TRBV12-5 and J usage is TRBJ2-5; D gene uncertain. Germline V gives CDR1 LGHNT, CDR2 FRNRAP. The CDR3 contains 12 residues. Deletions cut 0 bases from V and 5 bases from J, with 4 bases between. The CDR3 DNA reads TGTGCTAGTGGTTTGGTACCTGAGACCCAGTACTTC. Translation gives CASGLVPETQYF.

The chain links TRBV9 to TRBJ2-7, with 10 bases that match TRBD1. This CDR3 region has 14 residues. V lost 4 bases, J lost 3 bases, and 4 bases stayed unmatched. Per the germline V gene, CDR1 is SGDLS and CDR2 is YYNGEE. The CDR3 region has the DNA TGTGCCAGCAGCTCGAGGGACAGGGGCTACGAGCAGTACTTC. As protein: CASSSRDRGYEQYF.

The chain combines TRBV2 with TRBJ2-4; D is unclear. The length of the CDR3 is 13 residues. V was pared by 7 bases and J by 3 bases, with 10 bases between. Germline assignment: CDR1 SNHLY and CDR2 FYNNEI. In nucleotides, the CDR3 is TGTGCCAGCAAAGTAGACAACAAAAACATTCAGTACTTC. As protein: CASKVDNKNIQYF.

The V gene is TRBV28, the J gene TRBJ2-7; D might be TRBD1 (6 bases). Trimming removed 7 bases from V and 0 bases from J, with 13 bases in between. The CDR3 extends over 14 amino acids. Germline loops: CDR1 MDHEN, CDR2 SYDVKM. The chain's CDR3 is CASTIDRYSYEQYF. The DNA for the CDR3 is TGTGCCAGCACCATCGACAGGTACTCCTACGAGCAGTACTTC.

The CDR3 DNA sequence: TGTGCCAGCACGACAGGGCAACACAACTATGGCTACACCTTC. It yields the protein CASTTGQHNYGYTF. The V and J genes are TRBV28 and TRBJ1-2; 7 nucleotides match TRBD1. J lost 2 bases, V lost 7 bases, and 7 bases had no gene match. CDR1 MDHEN and CDR2 SYDVKM come from the germline V gene. This CDR3 is built from 14 residues.

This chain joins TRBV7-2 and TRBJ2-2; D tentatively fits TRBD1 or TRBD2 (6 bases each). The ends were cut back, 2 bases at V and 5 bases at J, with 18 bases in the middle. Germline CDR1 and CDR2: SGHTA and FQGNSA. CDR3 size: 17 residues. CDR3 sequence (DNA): TGTGCCAGCAGCTTATCGCTGGGGGGCGTTTCAACCGGGGAGCTGTTTTTT. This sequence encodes CASSLSLGGVSTGELFF.

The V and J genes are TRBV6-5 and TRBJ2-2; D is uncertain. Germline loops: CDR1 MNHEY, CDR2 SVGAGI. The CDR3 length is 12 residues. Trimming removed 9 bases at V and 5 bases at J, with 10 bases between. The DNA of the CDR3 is TGTGCCAGTATAGAGAGGACCGGGGAGCTGTTTTTT. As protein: CASIERTGELFF.

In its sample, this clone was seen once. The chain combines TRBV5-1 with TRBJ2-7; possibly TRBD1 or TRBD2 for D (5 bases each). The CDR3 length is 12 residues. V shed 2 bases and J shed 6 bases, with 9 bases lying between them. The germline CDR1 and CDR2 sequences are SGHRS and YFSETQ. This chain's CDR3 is CASSFEGSEQYF. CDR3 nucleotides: TGCGCCAGCAGCTTTGAGGGGAGCGAGCAGTACTTC.

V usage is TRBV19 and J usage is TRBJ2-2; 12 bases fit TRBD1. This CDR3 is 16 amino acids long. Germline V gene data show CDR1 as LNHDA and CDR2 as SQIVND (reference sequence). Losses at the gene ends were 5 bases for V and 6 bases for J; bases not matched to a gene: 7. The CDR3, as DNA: TGTGCCAGTAGTCTCACGGGACAGGGGGCGGCCGGGGAGCTGTTTTTT. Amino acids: CASSLTGQGAAGELFF.

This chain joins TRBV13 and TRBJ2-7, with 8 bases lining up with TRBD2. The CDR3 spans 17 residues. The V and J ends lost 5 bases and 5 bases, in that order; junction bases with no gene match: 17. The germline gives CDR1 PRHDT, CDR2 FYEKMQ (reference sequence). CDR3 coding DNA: TGTGCCAGCAGCGGGACGGGACTAGAAGAAGTGCCCCACGAGCAGTACTTC. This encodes CASSGTGLEEVPHEQYF.

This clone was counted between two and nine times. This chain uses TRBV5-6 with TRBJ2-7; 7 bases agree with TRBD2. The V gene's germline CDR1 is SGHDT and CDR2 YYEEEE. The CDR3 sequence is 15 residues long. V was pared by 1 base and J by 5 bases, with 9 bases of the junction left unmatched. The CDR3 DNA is TGTGCCAGCAGCTTGCGAGGGCTAGCGGTCCACGAGCAGTACTTC. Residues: CASSLRGLAVHEQYF.

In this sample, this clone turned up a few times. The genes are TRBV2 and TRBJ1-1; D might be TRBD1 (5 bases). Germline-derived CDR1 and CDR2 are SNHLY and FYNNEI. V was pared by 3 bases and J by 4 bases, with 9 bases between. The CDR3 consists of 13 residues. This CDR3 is CASSDREATEAFF. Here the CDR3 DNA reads TGTGCCAGCAGTGACAGGGAGGCCACTGAAGCTTTCTTT. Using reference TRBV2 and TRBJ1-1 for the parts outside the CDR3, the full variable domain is EPEVTQTPSHQVTQMGQEVILRCVPISNHLYFYWYRQILGQKVEFLVSFYNNEISEKSEIFDDQFSVERPDGSNFTLKIRSTKLEDSAMYFCASSDREATEAFFGQGTRLTVV.

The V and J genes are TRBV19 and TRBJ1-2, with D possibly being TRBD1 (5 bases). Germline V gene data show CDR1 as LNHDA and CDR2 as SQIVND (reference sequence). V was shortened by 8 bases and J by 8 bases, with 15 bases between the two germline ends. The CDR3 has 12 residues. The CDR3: CASWGTAGGYTF. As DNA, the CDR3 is TGTGCCAGTTGGGGGACCGCCGGGGGCTACACCTTC. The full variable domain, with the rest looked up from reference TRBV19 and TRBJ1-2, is DGGITQSPKYLFRKEGQNVTLSCEQNLNHDAMYWYRQDPGQGLRLIYYSQIVNDFQKGDIAEGYSVSREKKESFPLTVTSAQKNPTAFYLCASWGTAGGYTFGSGTRLTVV.

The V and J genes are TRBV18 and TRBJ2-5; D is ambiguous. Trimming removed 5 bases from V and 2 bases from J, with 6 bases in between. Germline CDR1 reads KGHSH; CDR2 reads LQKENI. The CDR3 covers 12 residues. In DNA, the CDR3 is TGTGCCAGCTCATGGGTTCAAGAGACCCAGTACTTC. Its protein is CASSWVQETQYF.

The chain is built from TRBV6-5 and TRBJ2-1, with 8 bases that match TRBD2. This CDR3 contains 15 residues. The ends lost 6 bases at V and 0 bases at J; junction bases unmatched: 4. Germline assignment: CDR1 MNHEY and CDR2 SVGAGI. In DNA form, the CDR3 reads TGTGCCAGCAGGGGGAGCGGGAGCTCCTACAATGAGCAGTTCTTC. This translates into CASRGSGSSYNEQFF.

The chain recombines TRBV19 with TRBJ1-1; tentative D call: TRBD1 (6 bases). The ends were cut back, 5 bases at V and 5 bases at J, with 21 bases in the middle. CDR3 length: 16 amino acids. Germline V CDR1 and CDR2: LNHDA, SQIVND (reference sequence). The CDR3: CASSPPAAGAPTEAFF. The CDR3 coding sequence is TGTGCCAGTAGTCCTCCCGCGGCGGGGGCGCCAACTGAAGCTTTCTTT.